A single sample is the source of the 2 T cell receptor beta chains below, sequenced in a study of shared clonotypes between healthy human individuals. Sequencing was performed with immunoSEQ multiplex PCR; in TCRdb, only in-frame clones are kept and a portion is missing. The sample consists of about 980,000 clones, approximately 80% of them appearing once. The sample was memory CD4+ T cells sorted from blood. Subset in this sample: CD45RA-negative fraction. These receptors were obtained from a man younger than 30 in good health.

This chain links TRBV4-3 with TRBJ2-3; TRBD1 matches at 8 bases. Germline trimming cut 3 bases from V and 2 bases from J; bases unmatched to any gene: 4. CDR1 is LGHNA, CDR2 YSLEER, per germline. There are 15 residues in the CDR3. The CDR3: CASSQGQAFTDTQYF. CDR3 nucleotide sequence: TGCGCCAGCAGCCAGGGACAGGCGTTCACAGATACGCAGTATTTT.

The CDR3 bases are TGTGCCTGGTCAGCCGGGGGACTGCGGGGTGAAAAACTGTTTTTT. It codes for CAWSAGGLRGEKLFF. The chain links TRBV30 to TRBJ1-4; possible D gene TRBD1, 5 bases. The CDR3 runs to 15 residues. Germline assignment: CDR1 GTSNPN and CDR2 SVGIG (reference sequence). V was pared by 5 bases and J by 7 bases, with 20 bases between.